Detailed here is one TCR beta chain. Over chemoradiotherapy, repertoires were sampled more than once. TCRdb's table, derived via immunoSEQ multiplex PCR, lists solely in-frame clones and lacks some. The sample has around 62,000 clones; 88% are singletons. Trimming left V 1 base short and J 4 bases short, with 17 bases between. CDR3 length equals 16 residues. Germline CDR1 and CDR2: SGHDT and YYEEEE. This sample was included in a study of chemoradiotherapy in HPV16-positive cancers. V usage is TRBV5-6 and J usage is TRBJ2-5; maybe TRBD2 (7 bases). The material sequenced was blood, taken from a patient who underwent chemoradiotherapy. The receptor was isolated from a human donor with HPV-associated anogenital cancer. CDR3 loop: CASSLPAGAGIETQYF. CDR3 coding DNA: TGTGCCAGCAGCTTGCCGGCGGGGGCAGGGATAGAGACCCAGTACTTC.